This TCR beta chain stems from a study of response to subunit inactivated influenza vaccine. One entry per CDR3 protein, called by TCRdb with MiXCR from the RT-PCR reads. The sample lists about 540,000 distinct CDR3 sequences, approximately 20% occurring once. This CDR3 has 15 amino acids. V was cut by 1 base and J by 2 bases, with 12 bases left in between. From germline, CDR1 is SGHDT and CDR2 YYEEEE. This sample also appeared in a second study, on T cells expressing NK-cell markers. As reported in that work: A 5'RACE template switching approach incorporating UMIs was used to make TCR beta cDNA. Dominant NKG2C+ clonotypes accounted for about 1.0-8% of CD8+ T cells in six donors.

The receptor was derived from a man aged 50-59 years who received an inactivated influenza vaccine. The sample was CD4+ T cells sorted from PBMCs, taken about 13 days after vaccination. The gene calls are TRBV5-6 and TRBJ2-5, with a possible D match to TRBD1 (6 bases). The CDR3 protein is CASSLIWTDQETQYF. CDR3 DNA: TGTGCCAGCAGCTTGATTTGGACAGATCAAGAGACCCAGTACTTC.